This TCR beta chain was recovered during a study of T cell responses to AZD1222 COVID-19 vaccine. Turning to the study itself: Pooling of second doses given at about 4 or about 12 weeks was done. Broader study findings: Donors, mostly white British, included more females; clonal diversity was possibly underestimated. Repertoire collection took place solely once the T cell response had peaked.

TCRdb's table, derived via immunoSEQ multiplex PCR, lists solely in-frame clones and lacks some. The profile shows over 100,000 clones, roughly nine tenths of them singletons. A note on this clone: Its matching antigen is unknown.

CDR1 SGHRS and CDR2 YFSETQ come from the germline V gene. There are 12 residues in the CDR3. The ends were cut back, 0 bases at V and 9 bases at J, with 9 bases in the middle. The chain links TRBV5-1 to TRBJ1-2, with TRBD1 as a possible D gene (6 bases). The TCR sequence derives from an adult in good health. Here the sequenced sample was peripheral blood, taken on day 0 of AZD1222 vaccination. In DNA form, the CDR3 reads TGCGCCAGCAGCTTGGGTACAGGGAGCTACACCTTC. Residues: CASSLGTGSYTF.